The 10 T cell receptor beta chains below come from one sample, sequenced in a study of graft-versus-host responses after intestinal transplantation. These receptors lack a known antigen. The table came from immunoSEQ multiplex PCR; TCRdb's copy has only in-frame clones and leaves some out. The sample holds tens of thousands of clones, about 93% seen once. Sequenced here: unstimulated CD8+ T cells sorted from spleen or lymph node cells, sampled before intestinal transplant. The receptor source for this set is a human donor who received an intestinal transplant.

The chain links TRBV10-3 to TRBJ1-3; D ambiguous. CDR1 and CDR2 from the germline V gene are ENHRY and SYGVKD. The CDR3 runs 16 residues. The V gene lost 6 bases and the J gene lost 0 bases, with 15 bases spanning the gap. DNA of the CDR3: TGTGCCATCAGGCCTCGGGGTGAATACTCTGGAAACACCATATATTTT. This codes for CAIRPRGEYSGNTIYF.

The rearrangement joins TRBV6-5 to TRBJ2-5; 9 bases fit TRBD1. This CDR3 is 15 amino acids long. Germline V lookup: CDR1 MNHEY, CDR2 SVGAGI. V gave up 2 bases and J gave up 5 bases; unmatched junction bases: 6. The CDR3 region has the DNA TGTGCCAGCAGTTACGGGACAGGGACCGAGGAGACCCAGTACTTC. Its protein product is CASSYGTGTEETQYF.

The rearrangement links TRBV11-2 to TRBJ2-1; 7 bases line up with TRBD2. Germline V gene lookup returns CDR1 SGHAT and CDR2 FQNNGV. The CDR3 is 15 residues long. The V gene end was trimmed by 5 bases and the J gene end by 4 bases; junction bases not matched to a gene: 8. The CDR3 coding sequence is TGTGCCAGCAGCCAAACTAGCGCGGTATACAATGAGCAGTTCTTC. Translated: CASSQTSAVYNEQFF.

The chain is built from TRBV19 and TRBJ2-1; no clear D. Trimming removed 3 bases at V and 6 bases at J, with 6 bases between. Per germline, CDR1 LNHDA and CDR2 SQIVND (reference sequence). The CDR3 contains 12 residues. In nucleotides, the CDR3 is TGTGCCAGTAGTATCGGTTTCAATGAGCAGTTCTTC. This codes for CASSIGFNEQFF.

This chain uses TRBV13 with TRBJ2-1; a possible D gene is TRBD2 (6 bases). Trimming took off 4 bases at V and 7 bases at J, with 14 bases between the two ends. There are 14 residues in the CDR3. CDR1 is PRHDT, CDR2 FYEKMQ, per germline (reference sequence). CDR3 protein: CASSSRGTRNEQFF. The DNA for the CDR3 is TGTGCCAGCAGCTCCCGAGGGACTCGGAATGAGCAGTTCTTC.

The chain carries TRBV5-4 and TRBJ2-1; no clear D gene. Trimming took 0 bases from V and 7 from J, leaving 5 bases between them. This CDR3 has 12 residues. CDR1 and CDR2 from the germline V gene are SGHNT and YYREEE (reference sequence). The CDR3 spells CASSLAGNEQFF. The CDR3, as DNA: TGTGCCAGCAGCTTGGCCGGGAATGAGCAGTTCTTC. Complete variable domain (other parts from reference TRBV5-4 and TRBJ2-1): ETGVTQSPTHLIKTRGQQVTLRCSSQSGHNTVSWYQQALGQGPQFIFQYYREEENGRGNFPPRFSGLQFPNYSSELNVNALELDDSALYLCASSLAGNEQFFGPGTRLTVL.

J is TRBJ1-2 and V is TRBV2; D unresolved. Trimming took off 8 bases at V and 8 bases at J, with 6 bases between the two ends. Germline CDR1 and CDR2: SNHLY and FYNNEI. This CDR3 spans 9 amino acids. CDR3 bases: TGTGCCAGCTCCGGGGGCTACACCTTC. It encodes CASSGGYTF. Drawing the rest from reference TRBV2 and TRBJ1-2, the complete variable domain is EPEVTQTPSHQVTQMGQEVILRCVPISNHLYFYWYRQILGQKVEFLVSFYNNEISEKSEIFDDQFSVERPDGSNFTLKIRSTKLEDSAMYFCASSGGYTFGSGTRLTVV.

Details on this clone: The germline gene is not matched at one end of the junction; a read error may be the cause. The sample carries other DNA sequences with the same CDR3. The chain employs TRBV6-5 and TRBJ2-7, with D perhaps TRBD1 (5 bases). Germline lookup yields CDR1 MNHEY and CDR2 SVGAGI. The CDR3 is made up of 15 amino acids. The CDR3 DNA reads as TGCGCCAGCAGGCAAGACAGCCAGGGTTGGTACGAGCAGTACTTC. Translation gives CASRQDSQGWYEQYF.

The rearrangement links TRBV19 to TRBJ2-7; D gene ambiguous. CDR3 length: 14 amino acids. Germline V gene sequence: CDR1 LNHDA, CDR2 SQIVND (reference sequence). V dropped 5 bases and J dropped 0 bases, with 11 bases sitting between them. The CDR3 region has the DNA TGTGCCAGTAGTTCGGTCAATTTCTCCTACGAGCAGTACTTC. The encoded protein is CASSSVNFSYEQYF.

The chain carries TRBV27 and TRBJ1-5; TRBD1 might be the D (6 bases). The CDR3 is 14 amino acids. Trimming left V 3 bases short and J 2 bases short, with 8 bases between. CDR1 and CDR2 from the germline V gene are MNHEY and SMNVEV (reference sequence). DNA for the CDR3: TGTGCCAGCAGTTTGTCAGGGGGCAATCAGCCCCAGCATTTT. Its translation: CASSLSGGNQPQHF.